This T cell receptor (beta chain) originates from a study of identical twins. TCRdb used MiXCR to reprocess the 5' RACE reads, holding one entry per CDR3 protein. The data hold around 480,000 distinct CDR3 sequences, with approximately 15% observed a single time. This clonotype was recorded a few times. The CDR3 runs to 16 residues. Trimming at V came to 6 bases and at J to 1 base, leaving 6 bases not matched to a gene. The same data also contributed to another study, on yellow fever vaccine responses in identical twins.

The source material was CD4+ T cells sorted from blood. The source is a woman aged 18-29 years in good health. The rearrangement joins TRBV12-3 or TRBV12-4 to TRBJ2-5, with 12 bases aligning to TRBD2. The CDR3 DNA reads TGTGCCAGCAGCCTAACTAGCGGGAGGCGCCAAGAGACCCAGTACTTC. Translation gives CASSLTSGRRQETQYF.